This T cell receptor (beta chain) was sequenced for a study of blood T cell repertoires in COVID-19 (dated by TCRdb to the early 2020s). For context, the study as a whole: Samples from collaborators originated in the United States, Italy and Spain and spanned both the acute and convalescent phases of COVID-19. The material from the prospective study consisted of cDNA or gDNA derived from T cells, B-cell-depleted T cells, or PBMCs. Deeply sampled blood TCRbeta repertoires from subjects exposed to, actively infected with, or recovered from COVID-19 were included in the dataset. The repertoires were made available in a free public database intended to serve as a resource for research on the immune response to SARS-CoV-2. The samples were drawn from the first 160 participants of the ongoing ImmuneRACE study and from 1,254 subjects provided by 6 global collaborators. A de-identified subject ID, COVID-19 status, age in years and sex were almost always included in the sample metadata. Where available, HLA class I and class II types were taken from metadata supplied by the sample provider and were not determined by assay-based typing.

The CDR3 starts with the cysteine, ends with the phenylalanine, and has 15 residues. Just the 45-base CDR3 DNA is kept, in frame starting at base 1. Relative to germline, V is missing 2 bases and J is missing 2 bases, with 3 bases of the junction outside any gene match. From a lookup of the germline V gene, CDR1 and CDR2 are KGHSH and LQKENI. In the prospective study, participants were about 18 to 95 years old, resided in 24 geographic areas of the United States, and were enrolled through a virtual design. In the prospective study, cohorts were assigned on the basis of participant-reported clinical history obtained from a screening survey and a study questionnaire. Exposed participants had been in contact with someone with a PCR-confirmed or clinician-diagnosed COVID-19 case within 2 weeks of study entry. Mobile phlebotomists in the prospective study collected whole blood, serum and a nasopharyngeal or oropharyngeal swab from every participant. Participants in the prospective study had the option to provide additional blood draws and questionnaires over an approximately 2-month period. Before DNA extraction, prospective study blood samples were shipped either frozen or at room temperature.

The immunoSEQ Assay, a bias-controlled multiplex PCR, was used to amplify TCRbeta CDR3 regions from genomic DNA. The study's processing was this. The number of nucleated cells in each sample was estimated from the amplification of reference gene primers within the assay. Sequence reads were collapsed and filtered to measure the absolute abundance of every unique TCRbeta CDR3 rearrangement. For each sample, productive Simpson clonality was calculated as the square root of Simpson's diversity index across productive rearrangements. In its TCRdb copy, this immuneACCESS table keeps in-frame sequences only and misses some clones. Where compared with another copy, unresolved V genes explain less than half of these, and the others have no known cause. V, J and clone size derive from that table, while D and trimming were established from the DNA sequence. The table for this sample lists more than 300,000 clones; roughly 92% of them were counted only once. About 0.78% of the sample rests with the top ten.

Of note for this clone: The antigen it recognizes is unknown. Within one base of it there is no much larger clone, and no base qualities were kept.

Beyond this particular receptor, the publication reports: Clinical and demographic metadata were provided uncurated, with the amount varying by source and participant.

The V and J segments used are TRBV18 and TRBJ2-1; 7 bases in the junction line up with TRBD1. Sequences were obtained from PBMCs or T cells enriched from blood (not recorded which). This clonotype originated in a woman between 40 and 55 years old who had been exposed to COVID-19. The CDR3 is CASSPGQGAYNEQFF. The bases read TGTGCCAGCTCACCAGGGCAGGGGGCCTACAATGAGCAGTTCTTC.